This entry lists 5 T cell receptor beta chains sequenced from one sample in a study of PD-1 blockade in classical Hodgkin lymphoma. Time point meaning: newly diagnosed, previously untreated cHL patient sample. Some clones are missing from TCRdb's copy, which holds only in-frame ones; the method was immunoSEQ multiplex PCR. This sample carries tens of thousands of clones, about 93% of them seen once, and the ten largest clones take around 2.5%. Sequences were obtained from peripheral blood mononuclear cells (PBMCs). The source of these receptors is a human donor with classical Hodgkin lymphoma.

The chain is built from TRBV2 and TRBJ1-5, with D perhaps TRBD1 (5 bases). The V gene's germline CDR1 is SNHLY and CDR2 FYNNEI. V lost 8 bases, J lost 3 bases, and 17 bases lay in between. The CDR3 has 15 amino acids. The CDR3: CASFDGTYHNQPQHF. The CDR3 region has the DNA TGTGCCAGCTTTGACGGGACCTACCACAATCAGCCCCAGCATTTT.

The chain carries TRBV7-9 and TRBJ1-1; D uncertain. The CDR3 loop spans 11 amino acids. With 3 bases removed from V and 8 bases from J, the gap between germline ends came to 7 bases. Per the germline V gene, CDR1 is SEHNR and CDR2 is FQNEAQ (reference sequence). The CDR3 reads CASSLRTEAFF. The DNA of the CDR3 is TGTGCCAGCAGCTTGCGAACAGAAGCTTTCTTT.

This clone was observed a single time. This chain links TRBV19 with TRBJ2-3; D possibly corresponds to TRBD1 (8 bases). The ends were cut back, 8 bases at V and 8 bases at J, with 20 bases in the middle. Germline values: CDR1 LNHDA, CDR2 SQIVND (reference sequence). This CDR3 contains 14 residues. The CDR3 DNA is TGTGCCAGTTCAAACAGGGGGGGAATTTTTACGCAGTATTTT. Protein: CASSNRGGIFTQYF.

The rearrangement joins TRBV5-4 to TRBJ1-2; D call uncertain. CDR3 length: 13 residues. Trimming took off 1 base at V and 2 bases at J, with 6 bases between the two ends. Germline values: CDR1 SGHNT, CDR2 YYREEE (reference sequence). As DNA, the CDR3 is TGTGCCAGCAGCTTGATTTCGAACTATGGCTACACCTTC. Translating it yields CASSLISNYGYTF.

The V and J genes are TRBV5-1 and TRBJ2-5; 8 bases agree with TRBD2. The CDR3 spans 15 residues. J was trimmed by 5 bases and V by 0 bases; bases with no gene match: 6. Germline-derived CDR1 and CDR2 are SGHRS and YFSETQ. The DNA of the CDR3 is TGCGCCAGCAGCTTGGCCGGGATAGCGGGGGAGACCCAGTACTTC. Translation: CASSLAGIAGETQYF.